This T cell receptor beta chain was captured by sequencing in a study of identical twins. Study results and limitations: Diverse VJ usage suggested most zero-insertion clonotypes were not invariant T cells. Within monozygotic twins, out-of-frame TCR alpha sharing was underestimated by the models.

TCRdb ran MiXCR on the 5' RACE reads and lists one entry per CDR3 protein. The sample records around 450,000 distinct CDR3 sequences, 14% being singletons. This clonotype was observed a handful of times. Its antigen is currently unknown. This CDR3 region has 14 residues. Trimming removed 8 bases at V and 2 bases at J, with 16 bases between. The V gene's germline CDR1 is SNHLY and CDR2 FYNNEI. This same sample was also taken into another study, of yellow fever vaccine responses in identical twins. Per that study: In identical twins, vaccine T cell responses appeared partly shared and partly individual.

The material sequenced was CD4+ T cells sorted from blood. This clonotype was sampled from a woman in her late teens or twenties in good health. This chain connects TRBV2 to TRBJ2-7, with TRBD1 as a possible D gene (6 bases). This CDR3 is CASQEQGGTYEQYF. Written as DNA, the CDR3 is TGTGCCAGCCAAGAACAGGGTGGCACCTACGAGCAGTACTTC.